This entry features one T cell receptor beta chain sequence. The target antigen is unknown. This sample is drawn from a study of T cell responses to AZD1222 COVID-19 vaccine. The data were produced by immunoSEQ multiplex PCR, yet TCRdb's version contains in-frame clones alone and is incomplete. This sample has approximately 140,000 clones; 80% to 95% occur once, and the top ten carry more than 3%. Per the germline V gene, CDR1 is SGHAT and CDR2 is FQNNGV. Trimming took off 0 bases at V and 4 bases at J, with 10 bases between the two ends. The CDR3 loop spans 16 amino acids. Study-wide results and caveats: Repertoire samples came only from after the peak T cell response. Mostly white British, mostly female donors; authors suggested clonal diversity may be underestimated. Baseline seropositives among AZD1222 recipients totaled only 5 or 6. Vaccine-related CD4 TCRs covered spike, predominating at 160-218 and 743-854.

The sequence was obtained from an adult who received the AZD1222 COVID-19 vaccine. The specimen comprised peripheral blood, sampled 28 days after the second AZD1222 dose. The chain recombines TRBV11-2 with TRBJ1-6; D is unresolved. This CDR3 reads CASSLDAQSYNSPLHF. Here the CDR3 DNA reads TGTGCCAGCAGCTTAGATGCGCAGAGTTATAATTCACCCCTCCACTTT.